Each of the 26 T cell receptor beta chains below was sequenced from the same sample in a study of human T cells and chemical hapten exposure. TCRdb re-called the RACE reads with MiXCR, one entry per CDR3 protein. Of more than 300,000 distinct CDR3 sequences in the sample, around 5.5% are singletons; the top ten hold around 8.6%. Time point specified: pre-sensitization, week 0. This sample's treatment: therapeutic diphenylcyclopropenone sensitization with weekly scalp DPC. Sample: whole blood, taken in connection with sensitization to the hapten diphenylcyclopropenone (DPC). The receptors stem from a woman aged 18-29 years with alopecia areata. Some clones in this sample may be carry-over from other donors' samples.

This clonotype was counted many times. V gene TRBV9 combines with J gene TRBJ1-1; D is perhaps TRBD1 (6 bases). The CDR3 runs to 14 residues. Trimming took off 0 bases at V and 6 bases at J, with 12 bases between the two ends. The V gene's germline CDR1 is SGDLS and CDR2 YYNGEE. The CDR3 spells CASSVGGTMAEAFF. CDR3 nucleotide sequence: TGTGCCAGCAGCGTAGGCGGGACAATGGCTGAAGCTTTCTTT.

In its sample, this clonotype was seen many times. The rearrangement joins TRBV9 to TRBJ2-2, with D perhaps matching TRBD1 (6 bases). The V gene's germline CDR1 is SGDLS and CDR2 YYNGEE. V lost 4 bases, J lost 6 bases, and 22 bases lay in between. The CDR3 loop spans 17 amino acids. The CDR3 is CASSRSPQGKRAGELFF. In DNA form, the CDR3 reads TGTGCCAGCAGCAGGTCACCCCAGGGGAAGAGGGCCGGGGAGCTGTTTTTT.

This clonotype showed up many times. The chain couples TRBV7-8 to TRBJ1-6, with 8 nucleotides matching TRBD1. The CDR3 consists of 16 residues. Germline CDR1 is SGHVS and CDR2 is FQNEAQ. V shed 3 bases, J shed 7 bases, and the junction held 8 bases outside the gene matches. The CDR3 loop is CASSFRTGPLNSPLHF. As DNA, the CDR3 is TGTGCCAGCAGCTTTAGGACAGGGCCGTTAAATTCACCCCTCCACTTT.

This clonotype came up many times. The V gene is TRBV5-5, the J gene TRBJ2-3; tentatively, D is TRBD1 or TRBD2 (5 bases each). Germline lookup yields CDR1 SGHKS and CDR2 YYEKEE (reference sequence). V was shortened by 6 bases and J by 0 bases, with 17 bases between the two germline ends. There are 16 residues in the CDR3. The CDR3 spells CASIPSPGRSTDTQYF. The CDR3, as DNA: TGTGCCAGCATCCCGTCTCCGGGACGGAGCACAGATACGCAGTATTTT.

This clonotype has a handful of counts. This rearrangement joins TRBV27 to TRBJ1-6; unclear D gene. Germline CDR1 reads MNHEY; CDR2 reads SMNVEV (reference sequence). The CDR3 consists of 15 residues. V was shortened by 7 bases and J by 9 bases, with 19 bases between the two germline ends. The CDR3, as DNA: TGTGCCAGCACAAATGCAAGGGTCGGGAGTTCACCCCTCCACTTT. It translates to CASTNARVGSSPLHF.

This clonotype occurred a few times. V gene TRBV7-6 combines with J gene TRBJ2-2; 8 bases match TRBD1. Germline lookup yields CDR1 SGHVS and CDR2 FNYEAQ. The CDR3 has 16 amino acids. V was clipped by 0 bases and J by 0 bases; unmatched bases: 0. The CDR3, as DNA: TGTGCCAGCAGCTTAGCGGACAGGGCGAACACCGGGGAGCTGTTTTTT. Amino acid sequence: CASSLADRANTGELFF.

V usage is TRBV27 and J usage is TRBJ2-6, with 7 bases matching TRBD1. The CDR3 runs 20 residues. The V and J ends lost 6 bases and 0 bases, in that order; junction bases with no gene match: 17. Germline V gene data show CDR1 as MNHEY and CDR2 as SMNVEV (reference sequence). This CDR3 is CASSQATFGQAYSGANVLTF. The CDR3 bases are TGTGCCAGCAGCCAAGCTACCTTCGGACAGGCCTACTCTGGGGCCAACGTCCTGACTTTC.

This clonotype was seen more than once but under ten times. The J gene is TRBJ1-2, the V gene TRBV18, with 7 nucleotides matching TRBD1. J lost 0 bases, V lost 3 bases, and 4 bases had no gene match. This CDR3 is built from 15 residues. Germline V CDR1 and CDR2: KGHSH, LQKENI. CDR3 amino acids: CASSPGGQPNYGYTF. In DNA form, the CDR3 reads TGTGCCAGCTCACCGGGGGGACAGCCTAACTATGGCTACACCTTC.

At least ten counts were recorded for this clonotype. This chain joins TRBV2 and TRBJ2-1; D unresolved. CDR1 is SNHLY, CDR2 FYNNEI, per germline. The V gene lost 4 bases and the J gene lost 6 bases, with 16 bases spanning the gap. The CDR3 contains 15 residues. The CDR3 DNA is TGTGCCAGCAGTGCCACACGGCGGACCTTCAATGAGCAGTTCTTC. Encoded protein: CASSATRRTFNEQFF.

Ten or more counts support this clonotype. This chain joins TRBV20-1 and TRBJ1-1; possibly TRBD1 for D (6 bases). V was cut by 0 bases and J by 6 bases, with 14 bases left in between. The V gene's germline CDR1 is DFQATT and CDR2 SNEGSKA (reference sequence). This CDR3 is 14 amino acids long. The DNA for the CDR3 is TGCAGTGCTAGAGATCGGGGGCGGAGGGCTGAAGCTTTCTTT. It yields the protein CSARDRGRRAEAFF.

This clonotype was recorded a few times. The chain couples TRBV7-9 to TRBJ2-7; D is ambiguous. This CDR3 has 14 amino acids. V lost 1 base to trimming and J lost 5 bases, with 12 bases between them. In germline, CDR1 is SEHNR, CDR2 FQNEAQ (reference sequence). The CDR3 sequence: CASSLVPAVDEQYF. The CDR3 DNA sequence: TGTGCCAGCAGCTTAGTTCCCGCGGTGGACGAGCAGTACTTC.

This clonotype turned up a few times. The CDR3 DNA sequence: TGTGCCAGCAGGTTACAGGGAACAGGCACTGAAGCTTTCTTT. It specifies CASRLQGTGTEAFF. The chain is built from TRBV6-1 and TRBJ1-1, with D possibly being TRBD1 (6 bases). Germline V gene data show CDR1 as MNHNS and CDR2 as SASEGT. Trimming removed 6 bases from V and 4 bases from J, with 15 bases in between. The CDR3 is 14 residues long.

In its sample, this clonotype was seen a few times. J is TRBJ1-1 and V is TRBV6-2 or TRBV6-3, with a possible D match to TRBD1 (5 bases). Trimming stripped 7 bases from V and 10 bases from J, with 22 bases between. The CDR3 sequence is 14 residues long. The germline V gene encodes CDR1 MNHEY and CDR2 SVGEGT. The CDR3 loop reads CASTVRDPKAGAFF. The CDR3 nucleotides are TGTGCCAGCACGGTCAGGGACCCCAAAGCCGGAGCTTTCTTT.

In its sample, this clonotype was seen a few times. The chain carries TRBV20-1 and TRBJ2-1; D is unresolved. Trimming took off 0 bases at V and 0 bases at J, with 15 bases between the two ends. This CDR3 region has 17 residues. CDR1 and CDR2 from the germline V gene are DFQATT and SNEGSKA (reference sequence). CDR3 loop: CSARESASLSSYNEQFF. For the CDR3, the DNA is TGCAGTGCTAGAGAGAGCGCCAGCCTCAGCTCCTACAATGAGCAGTTCTTC.

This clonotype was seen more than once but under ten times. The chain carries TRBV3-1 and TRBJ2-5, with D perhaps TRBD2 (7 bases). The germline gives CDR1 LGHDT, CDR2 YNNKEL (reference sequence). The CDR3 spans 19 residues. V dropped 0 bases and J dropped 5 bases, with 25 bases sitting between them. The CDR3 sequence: CASSQDHLAGADPPETQYF. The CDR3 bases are TGTGCCAGCAGCCAAGATCACCTTGCGGGGGCTGACCCACCGGAGACCCAGTACTTC.

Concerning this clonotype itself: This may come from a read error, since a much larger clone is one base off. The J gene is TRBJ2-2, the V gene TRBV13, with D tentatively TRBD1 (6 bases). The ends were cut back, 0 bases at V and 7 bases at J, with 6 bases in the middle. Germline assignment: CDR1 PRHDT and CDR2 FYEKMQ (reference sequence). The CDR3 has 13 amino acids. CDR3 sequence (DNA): TGTGCCAGCAGCTTAGGGGACAGCGGGGAGCTGTTTTTT. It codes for CASSLGDSGELFF.

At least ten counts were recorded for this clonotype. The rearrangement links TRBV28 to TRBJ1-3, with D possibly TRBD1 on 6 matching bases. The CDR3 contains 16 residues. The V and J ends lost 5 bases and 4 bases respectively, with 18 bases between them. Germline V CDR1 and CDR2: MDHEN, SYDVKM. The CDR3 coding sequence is TGTGCCAGCAGTCTGTCAATGGACAGTGGGGGAAACACCATATATTTT. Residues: CASSLSMDSGGNTIYF.

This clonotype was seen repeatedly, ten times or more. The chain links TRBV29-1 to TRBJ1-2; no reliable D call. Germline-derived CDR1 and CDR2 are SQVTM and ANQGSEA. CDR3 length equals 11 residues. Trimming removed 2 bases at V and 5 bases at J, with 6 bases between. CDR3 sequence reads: CSVEFRYGYTF. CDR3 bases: TGCAGCGTTGAATTTCGGTATGGCTACACCTTC.

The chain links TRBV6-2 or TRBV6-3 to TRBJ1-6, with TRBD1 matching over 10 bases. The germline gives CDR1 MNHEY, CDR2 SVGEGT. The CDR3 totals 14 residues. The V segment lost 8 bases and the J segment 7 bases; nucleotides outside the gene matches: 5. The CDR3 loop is CASLGTGENSPLHF. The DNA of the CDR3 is TGTGCCAGCCTTGGGACAGGGGAAAATTCACCCCTCCACTTT.

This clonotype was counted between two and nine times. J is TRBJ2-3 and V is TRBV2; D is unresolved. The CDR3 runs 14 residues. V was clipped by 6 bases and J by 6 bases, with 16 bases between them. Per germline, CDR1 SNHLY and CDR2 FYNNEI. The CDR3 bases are TGTGCCAGCAGCACCCTGAGGACCGGGGATACGCAGTATTTT. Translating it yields CASSTLRTGDTQYF.

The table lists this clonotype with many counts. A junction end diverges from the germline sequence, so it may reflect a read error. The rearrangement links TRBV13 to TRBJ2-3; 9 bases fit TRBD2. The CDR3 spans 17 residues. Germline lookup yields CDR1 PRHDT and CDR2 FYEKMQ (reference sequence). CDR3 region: CASTLSSRGGWTDTQYF. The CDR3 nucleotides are TGTGCCAGCACCTTATCGTCGCGGGGGGGCTGGACAGATACGCAGTATTTT.

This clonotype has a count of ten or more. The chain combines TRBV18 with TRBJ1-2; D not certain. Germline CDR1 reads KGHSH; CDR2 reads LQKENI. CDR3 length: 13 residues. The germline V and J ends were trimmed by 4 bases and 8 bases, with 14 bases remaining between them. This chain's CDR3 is CASSRDEGRGYTF. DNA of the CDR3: TGTGCCAGCTCACGCGACGAGGGAAGAGGCTACACCTTC.

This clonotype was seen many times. The CDR3 DNA reads as TGTGCCAGCAGCAAAGCTAGGGAAGGGGGCCCCTCGAATTCACCCCTCCACTTT. Protein: CASSKAREGGPSNSPLHF. The gene calls are TRBV21-1 and TRBJ1-6; the table names TRBD1, a call not compared with the DNA. TRBV21-1 is labeled a pseudogene. The CDR3 totals 18 residues.

CDR3 region: CASSQALPFYGYTF. The DNA for the CDR3 is TGCGCCAGCAGCCAAGCCCTCCCCTTCTATGGCTACACCTTC. The rearrangement joins TRBV4-1 to TRBJ1-2; D gene ambiguous. This CDR3 is built from 14 residues. V dropped 1 base and J dropped 4 bases, with 10 bases sitting between them. Germline CDR1 is MGHRA and CDR2 is YSYEKL.

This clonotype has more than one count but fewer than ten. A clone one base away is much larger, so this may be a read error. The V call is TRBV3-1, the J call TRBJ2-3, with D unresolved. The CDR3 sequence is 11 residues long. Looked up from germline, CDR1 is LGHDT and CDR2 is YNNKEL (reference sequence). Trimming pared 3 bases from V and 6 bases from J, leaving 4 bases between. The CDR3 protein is CASSQWDTQYF. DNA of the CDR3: TGTGCCAGCAGCCAGTGGGATACGCAGTATTTT.

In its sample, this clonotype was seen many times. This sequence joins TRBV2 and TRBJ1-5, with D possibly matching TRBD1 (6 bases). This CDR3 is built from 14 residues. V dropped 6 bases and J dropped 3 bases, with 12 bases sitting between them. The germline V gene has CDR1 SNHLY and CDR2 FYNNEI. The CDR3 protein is CASRADSHNQPQHF. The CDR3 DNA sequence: TGTGCCAGCAGGGCGGACAGCCACAATCAGCCCCAGCATTTT.